Here is one TCR beta chain with its context. Its antigen is as yet unknown. V lost 3 bases and J lost 2; bases outside the gene matches: 6. Germline assignment: CDR1 SGHTA and CDR2 FQGTGA. The CDR3 spans 15 residues. The sample is drawn from a study of T cells in Graves' hyperthyroidism and ophthalmopathy. Study findings and constraints: In the blood, most expanded thyroid clonotypes above 0.001 appeared as well.

RNA transcripts served as the template for amplifying TCR beta CDR3 regions. Initially, a first-round RT-PCR of the TCR CDR3 employed the HTBI primer set. TCRdb re-called the multiplex PCR reads through MiXCR, storing one row per CDR3 protein. The sample includes 450,000 to 700,000 distinct CDR3 sequences, about 43% of them seen just once. The chain employs TRBV7-3 and TRBJ1-1, with 7 bases lining up with TRBD1. The TCR originated in an adult woman with Graves' disease, either hyperthyroidism or ophthalmopathy (not recorded which). Sequencing was done on a sample of peripheral blood or thyroid tissue (not recorded which). CDR3 nucleotides: TGTGCCAGCAGCTTCGCAGGGGGTAAAAACACTGAAGCTTTCTTT. Encoded protein: CASSFAGGKNTEAFF.